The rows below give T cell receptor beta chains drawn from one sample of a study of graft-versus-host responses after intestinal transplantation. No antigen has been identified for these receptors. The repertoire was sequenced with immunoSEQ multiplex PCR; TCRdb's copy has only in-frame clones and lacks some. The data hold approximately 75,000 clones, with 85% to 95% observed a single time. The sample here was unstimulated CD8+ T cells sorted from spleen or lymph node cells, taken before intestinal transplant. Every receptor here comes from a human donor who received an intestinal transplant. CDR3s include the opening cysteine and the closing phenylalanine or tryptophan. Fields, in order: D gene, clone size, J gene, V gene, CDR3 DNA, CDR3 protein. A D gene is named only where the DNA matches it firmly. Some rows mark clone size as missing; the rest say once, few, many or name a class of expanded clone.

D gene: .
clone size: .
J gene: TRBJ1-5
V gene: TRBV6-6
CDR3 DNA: TGTGCCAGCACACAGGGTATGGATCAGCCCCAGCATTTT
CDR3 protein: CASTQGMDQPQHF

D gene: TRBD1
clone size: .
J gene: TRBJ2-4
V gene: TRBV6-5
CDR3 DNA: TGTGCCAGCAGTATGAAAGGGGGCCGAAACATTCAGTACTTC
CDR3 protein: CASSMKGGRNIQYF

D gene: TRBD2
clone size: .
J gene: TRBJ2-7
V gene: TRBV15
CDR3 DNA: TGTGCCACCAGCAGAGAAGATCGGCTAGCGGGCACCGAGCAGTACTTC
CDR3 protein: CATSREDRLAGTEQYF

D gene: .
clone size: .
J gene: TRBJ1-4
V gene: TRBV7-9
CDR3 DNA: TGTGCCAGCAGCTTAGTGTCCGGTAATGAAAAACTGTTTTTT
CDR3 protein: CASSLVSGNEKLFF

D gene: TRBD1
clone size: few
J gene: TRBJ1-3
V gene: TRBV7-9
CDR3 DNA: TGTGCCAGCAGCTCTGGGACAGGGTTGGGAAACACCATATATTTT
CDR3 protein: CASSSGTGLGNTIYF

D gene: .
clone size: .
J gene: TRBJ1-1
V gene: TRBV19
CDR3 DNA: TGTGCCAGTAGTATACCACCCACTAGGATTACGTCGAACACTGAAGCTTTCTTT
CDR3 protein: CASSIPPTRITSNTEAFF

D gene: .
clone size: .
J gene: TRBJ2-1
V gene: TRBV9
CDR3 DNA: TGTGCCAGCAGCGTTGGACTGTTCAATGAGCAGTTCTTC
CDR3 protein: CASSVGLFNEQFF

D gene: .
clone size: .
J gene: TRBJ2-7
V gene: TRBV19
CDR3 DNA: TGTGCCAGTAGGTTGCGGGACACATACTACGAGCAGTACTTC
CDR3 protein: CASRLRDTYYEQYF

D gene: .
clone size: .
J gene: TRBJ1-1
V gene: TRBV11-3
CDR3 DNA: TGTGCCAGCAGCCTCCTTAGGGGGTACACTGAAGCTTTCTTT
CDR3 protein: CASSLLRGYTEAFF

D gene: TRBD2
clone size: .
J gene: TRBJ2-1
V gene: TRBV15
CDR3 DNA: TGTGCCACCAGCAGAGATGGGGTAGCGGGGGGGAATGAGCAGTTCTTC
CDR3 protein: CATSRDGVAGGNEQFF

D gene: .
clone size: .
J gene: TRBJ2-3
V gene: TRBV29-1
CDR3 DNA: TGCAGCGTTGAGCCGGACTACTCTTCTCCAGATACGCAGTATTTT
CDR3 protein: CSVEPDYSSPDTQYF

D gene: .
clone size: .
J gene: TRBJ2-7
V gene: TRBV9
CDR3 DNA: TGTGCCAGCAGCCCGGGGGACGGCGCGTCCTACGAGCAGTACTTC
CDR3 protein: CASSPGDGASYEQYF

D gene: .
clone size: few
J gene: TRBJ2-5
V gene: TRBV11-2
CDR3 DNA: TGTGCCAGCTTAGGGACTCCGGACCAAGAGACCCAGTACTTC
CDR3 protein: CASLGTPDQETQYF

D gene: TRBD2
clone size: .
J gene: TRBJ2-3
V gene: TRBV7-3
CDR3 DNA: TGTGCCAGCAGCCCCCAGGGAGCGGGAGGGGCAGATACGCAGTATTTT
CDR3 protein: CASSPQGAGGADTQYF

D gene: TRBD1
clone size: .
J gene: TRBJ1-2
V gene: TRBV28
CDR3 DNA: TGTGCCAGCAGTTTATGGGGACAGTTCCCCGGGGATGGCTACACCTTC
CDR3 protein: CASSLWGQFPGDGYTF

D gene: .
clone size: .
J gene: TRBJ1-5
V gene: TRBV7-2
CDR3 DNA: TGTGCCAGCAGCGCCTTCCGGTGGCTGGGCAATCAGCCCCAGCATTTT
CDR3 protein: CASSAFRWLGNQPQHF

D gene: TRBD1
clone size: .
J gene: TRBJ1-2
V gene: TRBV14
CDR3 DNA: TGTGCCAGCAGCCGAGGGACAGGGCGAGATGGCTACACCTTC
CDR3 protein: CASSRGTGRDGYTF

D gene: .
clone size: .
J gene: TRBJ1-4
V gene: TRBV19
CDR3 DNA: TGTGCCAGTAGTATAGTGGGCGCGGGTGAAAAACTGTTTTTT
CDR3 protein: CASSIVGAGEKLFF

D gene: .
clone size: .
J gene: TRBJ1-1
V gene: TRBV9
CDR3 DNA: TGTGCCAGCAGTGCTTCGGGGGCCGTAGGTCGAACTGAAGCTTTCTTT
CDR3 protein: CASSASGAVGRTEAFF

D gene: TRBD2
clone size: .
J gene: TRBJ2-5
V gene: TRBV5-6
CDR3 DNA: TGTGCCAGCAGCCATTGGACTAGCGGGTGGAAGACCCAGTACTTC
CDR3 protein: CASSHWTSGWKTQYF

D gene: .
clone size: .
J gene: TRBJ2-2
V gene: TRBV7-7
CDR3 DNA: TGTGCCAGCAGCTTAGGGTCCGGGTTTACCGGGGAGCTGTTTTTT
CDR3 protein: CASSLGSGFTGELFF

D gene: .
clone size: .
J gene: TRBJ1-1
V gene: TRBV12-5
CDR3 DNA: TGTGCTAGTGGGGCAGGGTGGGCTTTCTTT
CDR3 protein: CASGAGWAFF

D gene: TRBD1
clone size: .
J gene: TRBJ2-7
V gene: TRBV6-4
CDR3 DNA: TGTGCCAGCAGTGACACAAGAAGGGACAGGTTCTTCTACGAGCAGTACTTC
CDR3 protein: CASSDTRRDRFFYEQYF

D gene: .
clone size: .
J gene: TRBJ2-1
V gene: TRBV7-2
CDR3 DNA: TGTGCCAGCAGCTTAACGGGAGTGAGCAATGAGCAGTTCTTC
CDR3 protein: CASSLTGVSNEQFF

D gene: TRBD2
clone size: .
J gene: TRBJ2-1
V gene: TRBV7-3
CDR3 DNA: TGTGCCAGCAGCTCTCTAGCGGGCAGCTCCTACAATGAGCAGTTCTTC
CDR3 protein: CASSSLAGSSYNEQFF

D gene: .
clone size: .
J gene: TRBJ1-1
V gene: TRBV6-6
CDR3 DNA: TGTGCCAGCAGTTACTCGAGTGGGGCTTTAGCTTTCTTT
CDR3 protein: CASSYSSGALAFF

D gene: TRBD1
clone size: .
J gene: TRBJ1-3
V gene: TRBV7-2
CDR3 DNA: TGTGCCAGCAGCCCCGGGACAGGCTCTGGAAACACCATATATTTT
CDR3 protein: CASSPGTGSGNTIYF

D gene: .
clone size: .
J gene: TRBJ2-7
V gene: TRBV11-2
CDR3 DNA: TGTGCCAGCAGCTTAGAAGGGACGGAGGAGGGCCCCTACGAGCAGTACTTC
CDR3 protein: CASSLEGTEEGPYEQYF

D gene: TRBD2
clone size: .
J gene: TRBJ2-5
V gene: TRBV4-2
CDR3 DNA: TGTGCCAGCAGCCAAGCCCTAGCGGGGACCCTTCGGGAGACCCAGTACTTC
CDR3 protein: CASSQALAGTLRETQYF

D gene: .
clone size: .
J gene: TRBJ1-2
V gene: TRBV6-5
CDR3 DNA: TGTGCCAGCAGCCTCGCGGGGGGCGGCTATGGCTACACCTTC
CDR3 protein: CASSLAGGGYGYTF

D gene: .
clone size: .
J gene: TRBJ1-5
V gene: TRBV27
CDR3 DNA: TGTGCCAGCAGTCGCGGAAATCAGCCCCAGCATTTT
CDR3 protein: CASSRGNQPQHF

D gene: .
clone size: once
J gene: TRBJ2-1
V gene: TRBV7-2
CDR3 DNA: TGTGCCAGCAGCTCGCCTAGCGCCTACAATGAGCAGTTCTTC
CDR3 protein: CASSSPSAYNEQFF

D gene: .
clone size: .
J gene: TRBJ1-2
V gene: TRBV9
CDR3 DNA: TGTGCCAGCAGCCCCGACCCCACGATTGGCTATGGCTACACCTTC
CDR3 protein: CASSPDPTIGYGYTF

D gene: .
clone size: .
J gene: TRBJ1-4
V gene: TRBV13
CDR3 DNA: TGTGCCAGCAGCTTAGGGGGGTCTAATGAAAAACTGTTTTTT
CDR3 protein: CASSLGGSNEKLFF

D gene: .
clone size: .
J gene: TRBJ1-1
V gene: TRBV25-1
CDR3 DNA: TGTGCCAGCGGCGAGGGACCTGAAGCTTTCTTT
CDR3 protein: CASGEGPEAFF

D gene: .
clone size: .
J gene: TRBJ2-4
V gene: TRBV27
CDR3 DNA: TGTGCCAGCAGTTTAGGAAGGCTCAAAAACATTCAGTACTTC
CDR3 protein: CASSLGRLKNIQYF

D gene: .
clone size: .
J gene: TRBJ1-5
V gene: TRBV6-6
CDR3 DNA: TGTGCCAGCAGTTACCCGGGTCAGCCCCAGCATTTT
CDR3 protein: CASSYPGQPQHF

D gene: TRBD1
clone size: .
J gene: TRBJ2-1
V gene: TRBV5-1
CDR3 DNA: TGCGCCAGCGGATCCGACAGGGAAAGCTCCTACAATGAGCAGTTCTTC
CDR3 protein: CASGSDRESSYNEQFF

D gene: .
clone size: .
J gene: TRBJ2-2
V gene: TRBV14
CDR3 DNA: TGTGCCAGCAGCCTGCTGAACACCGGGGAGCTGTTTTTT
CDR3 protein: CASSLLNTGELFF

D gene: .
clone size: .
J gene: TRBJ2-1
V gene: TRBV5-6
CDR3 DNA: TGTGCCAGCAGCTTGGCCTTGGCAGGGGCCAATGAGCAGTTCTTC
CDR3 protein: CASSLALAGANEQFF

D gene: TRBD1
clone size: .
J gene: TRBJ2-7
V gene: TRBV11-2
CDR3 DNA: TGTGCCAGCAGCTCCGGACAGGGTTATTACGAGCAGTACTTC
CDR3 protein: CASSSGQGYYEQYF

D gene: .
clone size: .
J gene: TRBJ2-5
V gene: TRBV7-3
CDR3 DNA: TGTGCCAGCAGCTTAACGGGGCAGGCAGAGACCCAGTACTTC
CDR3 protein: CASSLTGQAETQYF

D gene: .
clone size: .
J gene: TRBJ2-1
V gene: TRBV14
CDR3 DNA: TGTGCCAGCAGCCACTTCAGGTTCGTGAATGAGCAGTTCTTC
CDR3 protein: CASSHFRFVNEQFF

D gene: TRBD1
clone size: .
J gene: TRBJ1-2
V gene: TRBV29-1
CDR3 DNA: TGCAGCGTACTGCAGGGGGAAGATGGCTACACCTTC
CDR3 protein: CSVLQGEDGYTF

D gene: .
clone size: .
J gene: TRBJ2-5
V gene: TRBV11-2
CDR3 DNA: TGTGCCAGCAGCCCAGAAGGACAGAAGGGCGAGACCCAGTACTTC
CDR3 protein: CASSPEGQKGETQYF

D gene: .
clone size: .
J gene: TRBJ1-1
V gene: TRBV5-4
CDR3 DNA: TGTGCCATGGTGGGGGGGGCTACGGCTTTCTTT
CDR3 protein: CAMVGGATAFF

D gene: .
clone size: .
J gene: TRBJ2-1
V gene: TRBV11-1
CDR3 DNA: TGTGCCAGCAGCCCCCTGGCCAATCCCTACAATGAGCAGTTCTTC
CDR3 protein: CASSPLANPYNEQFF

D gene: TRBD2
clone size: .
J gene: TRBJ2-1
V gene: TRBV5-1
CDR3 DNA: TGCGCCAGCAAAGGTGGAGCGGGGAGCTACAATGAGCAGTTCTTC
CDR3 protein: CASKGGAGSYNEQFF

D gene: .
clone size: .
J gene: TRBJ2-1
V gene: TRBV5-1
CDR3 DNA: TGCGCCAGCAGCTTGGCCTGGGGCGGGATCTCCTACAATGAGCAGTTCTTC
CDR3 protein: CASSLAWGGISYNEQFF

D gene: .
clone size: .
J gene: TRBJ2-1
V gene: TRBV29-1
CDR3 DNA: TGCAGCGTATTAAATGTTGGGACACACAGCAATGAGCAGTTCTTC
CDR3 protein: CSVLNVGTHSNEQFF

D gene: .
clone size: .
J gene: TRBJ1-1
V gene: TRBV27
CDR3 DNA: TGTGCCAGCAGTCCGGGGGTAGGAACTGAAGCTTTCTTT
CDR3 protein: CASSPGVGTEAFF

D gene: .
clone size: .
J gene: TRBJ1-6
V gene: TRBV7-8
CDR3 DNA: TGTGCCAGCAGCTTAAAGTTTTTGTGGGGCAGCGACCTTAATTCACCCCTCCACTTT
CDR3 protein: CASSLKFLWGSDLNSPLHF

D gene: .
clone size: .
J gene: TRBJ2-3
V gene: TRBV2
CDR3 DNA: TGTGCCAGCAACACAGATACGCAGTATTTT
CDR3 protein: CASNTDTQYF

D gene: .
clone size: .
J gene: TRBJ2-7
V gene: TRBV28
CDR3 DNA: TGTGCCAGCAGTTTAAGGGGGTTGGGCTACGAGCAGTACTTC
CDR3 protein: CASSLRGLGYEQYF

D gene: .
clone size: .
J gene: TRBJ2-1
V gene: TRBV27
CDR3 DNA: TGTGCCAGCAGTCGGATGAACAATGAGCAGTTCTTC
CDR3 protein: CASSRMNNEQFF